This passage covers 8 T cell receptor beta chains from one sample sequenced in a study of shared clonotypes between healthy human individuals. Using immunoSEQ multiplex PCR, the repertoire was profiled, and TCRdb retains in-frame clones only, with some absent. In the table there are over 1.5 million clones, approximately 98% of which are singletons. The material sequenced was naive CD4+ T cells sorted from blood. As to subset: CD45RA+ positively selected. The receptors shown here come from a young man in good health.

CDR3 protein: CASSGSGLAGGTDTQYF. The CDR3 DNA reads as TGTGCCAGCTCTGGATCTGGACTAGCGGGAGGAACAGATACGCAGTATTTT. The rearrangement uses TRBV18 and TRBJ2-3; 14 positions agree with TRBD2. Germline assignment: CDR1 KGHSH and CDR2 LQKENI. This CDR3 region has 17 residues. The V and J ends lost 6 bases and 3 bases, in that order; junction bases with no gene match: 8.

The chain links TRBV9 to TRBJ2-1; D may be TRBD1 (6 bases). Germline CDR1 and CDR2: SGDLS and YYNGEE. The V end was cut by 2 bases, the J end by 0 bases, with 15 bases between. The length of the CDR3 is 17 residues. The CDR3 nucleotides are TGTGCCAGCAGCGTCACAGGGAGTACCGTCTCCTACAATGAGCAGTTCTTC. This translates into CASSVTGSTVSYNEQFF.

The gene calls are TRBV25-1 and TRBJ1-4; D gene uncertain. The germline V gene has CDR1 MGHDK and CDR2 SYGVNS. V was trimmed by 6 bases and J by 6 bases, leaving 11 bases between them. CDR3 length: 13 residues. The CDR3 DNA sequence: TGTGCCAGCAGGGCCATAGGTTATGAAAAACTGTTTTTT. Its protein product is CASRAIGYEKLFF.

The chain has TRBV18 and TRBJ1-1, with D possibly being TRBD1 (5 bases). V was pared by 2 bases and J by 4 bases, with 17 bases between. The CDR3 consists of 16 residues. Germline V lookup: CDR1 KGHSH, CDR2 LQKENI. CDR3 protein: CASSPKESGTGTEAFF. The CDR3 DNA reads TGTGCCAGCTCACCAAAAGAGTCCGGGACCGGCACTGAAGCTTTCTTT.

A word on this clone: Other nucleotide sequences from this sample produce the same CDR3. The chain uses TRBV18 and TRBJ2-3; D possibly matches TRBD1 or TRBD2 (5 bases each). There are 14 residues in the CDR3. V lost 2 bases and J 2 bases, leaving 8 bases between the germline ends. Germline V gene lookup returns CDR1 KGHSH and CDR2 LQKENI. CDR3 amino acids: CASSPLGDTDTQYF. The CDR3 nucleotides are TGTGCCAGCTCACCATTGGGGGACACAGATACGCAGTATTTT.

The chain has TRBV19 and TRBJ1-2; TRBD1 matches at 8 bases. The V and J ends lost 4 bases and 5 bases, in that order; junction bases with no gene match: 3. The CDR3 has 13 residues. CDR1 and CDR2 from the germline V gene are LNHDA and SQIVND (reference sequence). CDR3 loop: CASSTGGEYGYTF. DNA for the CDR3: TGTGCCAGTAGTACAGGGGGCGAGTATGGCTACACCTTC.

The chain couples TRBV14 to TRBJ1-3, with D unclear. This CDR3 is built from 13 residues. The germline CDR1 and CDR2 sequences are SGHDN and FVKESK. Trimming pared 4 bases from V and 2 bases from J, leaving 6 bases between. Written as DNA, the CDR3 is TGTGCCAGCAGCCTAAGGGCTGGAAACACCATATATTTT. This encodes CASSLRAGNTIYF.

The chain carries TRBV25-1 and TRBJ1-1; tentatively, D is TRBD1 (6 bases). Germline-derived CDR1 and CDR2 are MGHDK and SYGVNS. The CDR3 runs to 15 residues. V was shortened by 4 bases and J by 6 bases, with 18 bases between the two germline ends. The CDR3 sequence is CASSAGGQGLAEAFF. The CDR3 nucleotides are TGTGCCAGCAGTGCCGGGGGGCAGGGCCTCGCTGAAGCTTTCTTT.